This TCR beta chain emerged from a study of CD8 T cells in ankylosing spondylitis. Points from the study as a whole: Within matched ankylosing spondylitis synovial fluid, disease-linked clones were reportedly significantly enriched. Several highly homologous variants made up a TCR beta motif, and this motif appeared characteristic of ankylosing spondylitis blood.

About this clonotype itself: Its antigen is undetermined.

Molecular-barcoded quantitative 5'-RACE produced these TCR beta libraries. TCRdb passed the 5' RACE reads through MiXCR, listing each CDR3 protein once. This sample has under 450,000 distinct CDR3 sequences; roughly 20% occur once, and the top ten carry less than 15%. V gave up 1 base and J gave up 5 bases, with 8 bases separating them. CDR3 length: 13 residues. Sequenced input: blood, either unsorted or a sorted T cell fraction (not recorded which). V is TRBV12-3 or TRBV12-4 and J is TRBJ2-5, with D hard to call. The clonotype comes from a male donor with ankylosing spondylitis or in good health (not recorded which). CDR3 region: CASSLGGHETQYF. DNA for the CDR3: TGTGCCAGCAGTTTAGGAGGTCACGAGACCCAGTACTTC.